These T cell receptor beta chains were read from a single sample in a study of blood T cell repertoires in COVID-19. Sequencing used immunoSEQ multiplex PCR; TCRdb keeps in-frame clones, though not all of them. The data show some 76,000 clones, with 82% seen just once and 27% held by the top ten. The specimen was peripheral blood. The source is a human donor in a cohort sampled during active COVID-19. The CDR3 runs from the conserved cysteine through the conserved F or W. The D gene is left open where the match is weak. Clone size, where shown, is once, few, many, or a class for clones that have expanded.

TRBV29-1	TRBD1	NA	TRBJ1-4	CSVRAPDRGGINEKLFF	TGCAGCGTTCGAGCCCCGGACAGGGGTGGGATTAATGAAAAACTGTTTTTT
TRBV19	NA	NA	TRBJ1-2	CASSQDYGYTF	TGTGCCAGTAGTCAGGACTATGGCTACACCTTC
TRBV28	TRBD1	NA	TRBJ1-2	CATGQGAVYGYTF	TGTGCCACAGGACAGGGGGCGGTTTATGGCTACACCTTC
TRBV5-1	NA	NA	TRBJ2-5	CASSLARQLQETQYF	TGCGCCAGCAGCTTGGCCAGACAGCTCCAAGAGACCCAGTACTTC
TRBV4-1	TRBD2	NA	TRBJ2-1	CASSSEGTSSSYNEQFF	TGCGCCAGCAGCTCGGAAGGGACTAGCTCATCGTACAATGAGCAGTTCTTC
TRBV5-1	TRBD2	NA	TRBJ2-3	CASSLVASGLFTDTQYF	TGCGCCAGCAGCTTGGTGGCTAGCGGTCTATTTACCGATACGCAGTATTTT
TRBV5-1	NA	few	TRBJ2-7	CASSLEQTYEQYF	TGCGCCAGCAGCTTGGAACAGACCTACGAGCAGTACTTC
TRBV11-2	TRBD1	NA	TRBJ2-7	CASSPGGGGQYF	TGTGCCAGCAGCCCAGGGGGCGGTGGGCAGTACTTC
TRBV5-4	TRBD2	NA	TRBJ2-7	CASSSPTSGDEQYF	TGTGCCAGCAGCTCCCCCACTAGCGGGGACGAGCAGTACTTC
TRBV30	NA	NA	TRBJ2-5	CAWSVGVRETQYF	TGTGCCTGGAGTGTAGGGGTGAGGGAGACCCAGTACTTC
TRBV5-6	NA	NA	TRBJ1-5	CASSLGTGQYQPQHF	TGTGCCAGCAGCTTGGGGACTGGTCAATATCAGCCCCAGCATTTT
TRBV5-6	NA	NA	TRBJ2-7	CASSRGIHEQYF	TGTGCCAGCAGCCGGGGGATCCACGAGCAGTACTTC
TRBV19	NA	NA	TRBJ2-4	CASRSGQNNIQYF	TGTGCCAGTAGATCCGGACAGAATAACATTCAGTACTTC
TRBV19	NA	NA	TRBJ1-3	CASSWPRGRENTIYF	TGTGCCAGTAGTTGGCCCAGGGGAAGGGAAAACACCATATATTTT
TRBV6-2/TRBV6-3	NA	NA	TRBJ1-6	CASSPLRAPEFYNSPLHF	TGTGCCAGCAGCCCCCTGCGAGCACCCGAGTTCTATAATTCACCCCTCCACTTT
TRBV5-1	TRBD1	NA	TRBJ2-3	CASGTEGADTQYF	TGCGCCAGCGGGACCGAGGGGGCGGATACGCAGTATTTT
TRBV5-1	NA	many	TRBJ1-3	CASSLTGADSGNTIYF	TGCGCCAGCAGCTTGACTGGGGCGGACTCTGGAAACACCATATATTTT
TRBV18	NA	NA	TRBJ1-1	CASQQGPFTEAFF	TGTGCCAGTCAACAGGGCCCTTTTACTGAAGCTTTCTTT
TRBV16	NA	NA	TRBJ1-4	CASSQSGRAELFF	TGTGCCAGCAGCCAATCAGGGAGGGCTGAACTGTTTTTT
TRBV4-1	NA	NA	TRBJ1-5	CASSQGLGAKPQHF	TGCGCCAGCAGCCAAGGGTTGGGGGCGAAGCCCCAGCATTTT
TRBV11-3	TRBD1	NA	TRBJ2-7	CASSLGGQGGAYEQYF	TGTGCCAGCAGCTTAGGAGGACAGGGGGGAGCCTACGAGCAGTACTTC
TRBV15	NA	few	TRBJ2-3	CATSREVLSTDTQYF	TGTGCCACCAGCAGAGAGGTGCTAAGCACAGATACGCAGTATTTT
TRBV6-1	NA	NA	TRBJ2-2	CASSEEGRDRNTGELFF	TGTGCCAGCAGTGAAGAAGGGCGGGACAGGAACACCGGGGAGCTGTTTTTT
TRBV7-2	NA	NA	TRBJ1-5	CASSLGVGVQPQHF	TGTGCCAGCAGCTTAGGGGTCGGAGTGCAGCCCCAGCATTTT
TRBV7-2	TRBD1	NA	TRBJ1-4	CASSLQGAWNEKLFF	TGTGCCAGCAGCCTCCAGGGGGCCTGGAATGAAAAACTGTTTTTT
TRBV9	NA	NA	TRBJ1-1	CASSVYDSGNTEAFF	TGTGCCAGCAGCGTGTATGACAGTGGGAACACTGAAGCTTTCTTT
TRBV5-1	TRBD1	NA	TRBJ1-2	CASSLEGQGANGYTF	TGCGCCAGCAGCTTGGAAGGACAGGGGGCAAATGGCTACACCTTC
TRBV10-3	TRBD1	NA	TRBJ1-1	CAINTGTENTEAFF	TGTGCCATCAACACCGGGACAGAGAACACTGAAGCTTTCTTT
TRBV10-3	TRBD1	few	TRBJ2-7	CAISESQDRGHEQYF	TGTGCCATCAGTGAGTCGCAGGACAGGGGACACGAGCAGTACTTC
TRBV9	TRBD2	NA	TRBJ2-1	CASSTSGAHNEQFF	TGTGCCAGCAGCACCAGCGGGGCCCACAATGAGCAGTTCTTC
TRBV28	TRBD1	NA	TRBJ2-7	CASSFSIGTGQTYEQYF	TGTGCCAGCAGTTTCTCGATCGGGACAGGGCAAACCTACGAGCAGTACTTC
TRBV5-1	NA	NA	TRBJ2-1	CASSLAQGLYNEQFF	TGCGCCAGCAGCTTGGCTCAGGGCCTCTACAATGAGCAGTTCTTC
TRBV6-5	NA	NA	TRBJ1-1	CASKGGNTEAFF	TGTGCCAGCAAGGGAGGGAACACTGAAGCTTTCTTT
TRBV18	TRBD2	NA	TRBJ2-5	CASSPAPLAGEGETQYF	TGTGCCAGCTCACCAGCCCCACTAGCGGGGGAAGGGGAGACCCAGTACTTC
TRBV5-5	TRBD1	once	TRBJ2-2	CASSLPRGRPDTGELFF	TGTGCCAGCAGCTTGCCCAGGGGGCGCCCGGACACCGGGGAGCTGTTTTTT